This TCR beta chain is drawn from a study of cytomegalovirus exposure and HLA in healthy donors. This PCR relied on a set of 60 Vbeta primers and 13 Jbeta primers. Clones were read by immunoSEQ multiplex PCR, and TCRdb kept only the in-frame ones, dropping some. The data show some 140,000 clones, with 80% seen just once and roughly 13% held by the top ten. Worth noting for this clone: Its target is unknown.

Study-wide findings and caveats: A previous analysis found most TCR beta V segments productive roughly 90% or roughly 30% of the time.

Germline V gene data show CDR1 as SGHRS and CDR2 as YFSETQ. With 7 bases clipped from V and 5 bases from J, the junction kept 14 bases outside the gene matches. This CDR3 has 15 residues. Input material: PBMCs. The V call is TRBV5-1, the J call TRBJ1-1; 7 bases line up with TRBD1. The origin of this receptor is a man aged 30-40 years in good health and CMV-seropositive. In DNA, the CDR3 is TGCGCCAGCGGCCAAAGGGAACAGGGGATTACTGAAGCTTTCTTT. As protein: CASGQREQGITEAFF. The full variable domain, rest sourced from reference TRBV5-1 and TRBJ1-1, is KAGVTQTPRYLIKTRGQQVTLSCSPISGHRSVSWYQQTPGQGLQFLFEYFSETQRNKGNFPGRFSGRQFSNSRSEMNVSTLELGDSALYLCASGQREQGITEAFFGQGTRLTVV.